These 2 T cell receptor beta chains originate from one sample sequenced in a study of blood T cell repertoires in COVID-19. Libraries were prepared by immunoSEQ multiplex PCR; TCRdb keeps only in-frame clonotypes and omits some of them. The table lists 150,000 or so clones, approximately 90% of them singletons. The specimen sequenced was peripheral blood. The source is a woman between 70 and 85 years old with acute or convalescent COVID-19.

This clone was recorded once. The J gene is TRBJ2-5, the V gene TRBV19; the D gene is possibly TRBD2 (5 bases). CDR1 and CDR2 (germline): LNHDA, SQIVND (reference sequence). Between the trimmed V and J ends, which lost 4 bases and 4 bases, there was a span of 16 bases. The CDR3 consists of 15 residues. The CDR3 region has the DNA TGTGCCAGTAGTACAGGCCTCATGGCGGGAGAGACCCAGTACTTC. Translation gives CASSTGLMAGETQYF.

V usage is TRBV7-9 and J usage is TRBJ2-7, with D maybe TRBD1 (6 bases). V lost 2 bases and J 4 bases, leaving 24 bases between the germline ends. Germline V gives CDR1 SEHNR, CDR2 FQNEAQ (reference sequence). The CDR3 loop spans 18 amino acids. This CDR3 is CASSLMRRYRVPSYEQYV. The CDR3 nucleotides read TGTGCCAGCAGCTTAATGCGGCGATACAGGGTACCTTCTTACGAGCAGTACGTC.